These 30 T cell receptor beta chains share one sample of origin, sequenced in a study of shared clonotypes between healthy human individuals. Only CD45RO-negative cells positively selected for CCR7 counted as naive CD8 cells, so terminally differentiated effector memory CD45RA+ cells were excluded. Clones were sequenced by immunoSEQ multiplex PCR, and TCRdb holds only the in-frame ones, with some missing. The sample records roughly 2,000,000 clones, 85% to 95% being singletons. Sequences were obtained from naive CD8+ T cells from PBMCs. The receptors derive from a young man in good health. Some clones in this sample may be carry-over from other donors' samples.

J is TRBJ2-4 and V is TRBV4-2; TRBD1 agrees at 12 bases. Per germline, CDR1 LGHNA and CDR2 YNFKEQ. V shed 1 base, J shed 1 base, and the junction held 8 bases outside the gene matches. The CDR3 loop spans 19 amino acids. The CDR3, as DNA: TGTGCCAGCAGCCAAGTGAGGGACAGGGGGCCGCTGGCCAAAAACATTCAGTACTTC. Its protein product is CASSQVRDRGPLAKNIQYF.

The chain couples TRBV6-1 to TRBJ2-7; D unresolved. Between the trimmed V and J ends, which lost 3 bases and 5 bases, there was a span of 11 bases. The CDR3 runs to 13 residues. Germline V gene lookup returns CDR1 MNHNS and CDR2 SASEGT. The CDR3 reads CASSDVARDEQYF. CDR3 sequence (DNA): TGTGCCAGCAGTGACGTCGCTCGGGACGAGCAGTACTTC.

The chain is built from TRBV4-2 and TRBJ2-1, with D hard to call. This CDR3 region has 14 residues. CDR1 is LGHNA, CDR2 YNFKEQ, per germline. V was cut by 4 bases and J by 0 bases, with 7 bases left in between. The CDR3, as DNA: TGTGCCAGCAGCCTTCGAAGCTCCTACAATGAGCAGTTCTTC. As protein: CASSLRSSYNEQFF.

V usage is TRBV6-4 and J usage is TRBJ2-3, with D unresolved. V lost 0 bases and J lost 3, with 10 bases in between. CDR3 length: 15 amino acids. Germline CDR1 reads MRHNA; CDR2 reads SNTAGT. The CDR3 reads CASSDSRDETDTQYF. The CDR3 DNA reads as TGTGCCAGCAGTGACTCAAGGGATGAGACAGATACGCAGTATTTT.

This clone came up once. This sequence joins TRBV28 and TRBJ1-4; no reliable D call. Germline V gene sequence: CDR1 MDHEN, CDR2 SYDVKM. The ends were cut back, 10 bases at V and 8 bases at J, with 14 bases in the middle. The CDR3 is 12 amino acids. The CDR3 protein is CATHFRGEKLFF. The CDR3 bases are TGTGCCACTCATTTCCGCGGGGAAAAACTGTTTTTT. Full variable domain (missing parts from reference TRBV28 and TRBJ1-4): DVKVTQSSRYLVKRTGEKVFLECVQDMDHENMFWYRQDPGLGLRLIYFSYDVKMKEKGDIPEGYSVSREKKERFSLILESASTNQTSMYLCATHFRGEKLFFGSGTQLSVL.

The CDR3 protein is CASSVGPKAGGSYNEQFF. DNA for the CDR3: TGTGCCAGCAGCGTAGGCCCCAAAGCGGGAGGTTCCTACAATGAGCAGTTCTTC. The chain combines TRBV9 with TRBJ2-1, with 9 bases identical to TRBD2. The CDR3 covers 18 residues. Germline V gene lookup returns CDR1 SGDLS and CDR2 YYNGEE. With 0 bases clipped from V and 1 base from J, the junction kept 8 bases outside the gene matches.

This clone was detected only once. V is TRBV6-1 and J is TRBJ2-1; TRBD2 agrees at 15 bases. The CDR3 runs to 17 residues. In germline, CDR1 is MNHNS, CDR2 SASEGT. The V segment lost 0 bases and the J segment 8 bases; nucleotides outside the gene matches: 5. Here the CDR3 DNA reads TGTGCCAGCAGTGAAGCGATCGGACTAGCGGGGGGGTATGAGCAGTTCTTC. The encoded protein is CASSEAIGLAGGYEQFF.

V is TRBV28 and J is TRBJ2-2, with 13 bases lining up with TRBD2. Germline trimming cut 6 bases from V and 7 bases from J; bases unmatched to any gene: 8. The CDR3 has 16 amino acids. Germline-derived CDR1 and CDR2 are MDHEN and SYDVKM. CDR3 nucleotides: TGTGCCAGCAGACGGACTAGCGGGAGTCTCTACGGGGAGCTGTTTTTT. Translating gives CASRRTSGSLYGELFF.

The J gene is TRBJ1-1, the V gene TRBV28; 8 bases match TRBD1. Trimming cost V 5 bases and J 5 bases; bases outside gene matches: 19. The CDR3 length is 18 residues. Germline V gives CDR1 MDHEN, CDR2 SYDVKM. The CDR3 nucleotides are TGTGCCAGCAGTCATGCAGGGACAGGTAAAGGCTTTGCGACTGAAGCTTTCTTT. This encodes CASSHAGTGKGFATEAFF.

The chain joins TRBV6-6 to TRBJ1-6; D remains ambiguous. The CDR3 totals 13 residues. CDR1 and CDR2 (germline): MNHNY, SVGAGI (reference sequence). V gave up 7 bases and J gave up 1 base, with 5 bases separating them. The CDR3 sequence is CASTGSYNSPLHF. DNA for the CDR3: TGTGCCAGCACGGGGTCCTATAATTCACCCCTCCACTTT.

V and J are TRBV7-3 and TRBJ2-1; D is undetermined. CDR3 length: 11 amino acids. Trimming took off 1 base at V and 8 bases at J, with 3 bases between the two ends. Germline CDR1 and CDR2: SGHTA and FQGTGA. CDR3: CASSLMDEQFF. CDR3 DNA sequence: TGTGCCAGCAGCTTAATGGATGAGCAGTTCTTC.

This clone has just a few counts. The rearrangement joins TRBV9 to TRBJ1-1; no reliable D call. The V and J ends lost 3 bases and 5 bases respectively, with 5 bases between them. This CDR3 is built from 11 residues. Germline CDR1 SGDLS, CDR2 YYNGEE. In nucleotides, the CDR3 is TGTGCCAGCAGCGAGGCAACTGAAGCTTTCTTT. The encoded protein is CASSEATEAFF.

This rearrangement joins TRBV27 to TRBJ2-4; tentative D call: TRBD2 (5 bases). This CDR3 is built from 15 residues. V was trimmed by 2 bases and J by 8 bases, leaving 16 bases between them. Per the germline V gene, CDR1 is MNHEY and CDR2 is SMNVEV (reference sequence). CDR3 sequence reads: CASSLAFHLGDIQYF. The CDR3 DNA follows: TGTGCCAGCAGTTTAGCATTTCACCTCGGGGACATTCAGTACTTC.

The chain joins TRBV19 to TRBJ2-3; TRBD2 agrees at 8 bases. The CDR3 sequence is 15 residues long. V was clipped by 3 bases and J by 0 bases; unmatched bases: 2. Per germline, CDR1 LNHDA and CDR2 SQIVND (reference sequence). CDR3 region: CASSIRLASTDTQYF. In nucleotides, the CDR3 is TGTGCCAGTAGTATTAGACTAGCGAGCACAGATACGCAGTATTTT.

V is TRBV27 and J is TRBJ2-7; D ambiguous. The CDR3 runs 14 residues. Between the trimmed V and J ends, which lost 2 bases and 0 bases, there was a span of 8 bases. Germline CDR1 MNHEY, CDR2 SMNVEV (reference sequence). The DNA for the CDR3 is TGTGCCAGCAGTTTAGCACCTATCTCCTACGAGCAGTACTTC. Protein sequence: CASSLAPISYEQYF.

This clone appeared a single time. The chain uses TRBV12-5 and TRBJ2-1, with unresolved D. Trimming pared 4 bases from V and 6 bases from J, leaving 10 bases between. This CDR3 has 13 amino acids. Germline V CDR1 and CDR2: LGHNT, FRNRAP. Here the CDR3 reads CASGYGRVNEQFF. The CDR3 DNA follows: TGTGCTAGTGGTTACGGTAGGGTCAATGAGCAGTTCTTC. Based on the CDR3 plus reference TRBV12-5 and TRBJ2-1, the full variable domain is DARVTQTPRHKVTEMGQEVTMRCQPILGHNTVFWYRQTMMQGLELLAYFRNRAPLDDSGMPKDRFSAEMPDATLATLKIQPSEPRDSAVYFCASGYGRVNEQFFGPGTRLTVL.

This sequence joins TRBV7-8 and TRBJ2-7; 7 nucleotides align to TRBD2. This CDR3 comprises 15 residues. With 3 bases clipped from V and 0 bases from J, the junction kept 5 bases outside the gene matches. The germline gives CDR1 SGHVS, CDR2 FQNEAQ. CDR3 sequence reads: CASSFHRDYSYEQYF. CDR3 DNA sequence: TGTGCCAGCAGCTTCCACCGGGACTACTCCTACGAGCAGTACTTC.

The chain carries TRBV15 and TRBJ2-1, with D perhaps matching TRBD2 (6 bases). This CDR3 region has 15 residues. With 4 bases removed from V and 4 bases from J, the gap between germline ends came to 14 bases. Germline CDR1 is LNHNV and CDR2 is YYDKDF (reference sequence). The CDR3 DNA is TGTGCCACCAGCAAATCGGGACTCCAGTACAATGAGCAGTTCTTC. It specifies CATSKSGLQYNEQFF.

V and J are TRBV2 and TRBJ2-5; tentative D call: TRBD1 (5 bases). With 3 bases removed from V and 2 bases from J, the gap between germline ends came to 10 bases. Per the germline V gene, CDR1 is SNHLY and CDR2 is FYNNEI. The CDR3 is 14 residues long. The CDR3: CASSEAGWQETQYF. In nucleotides, the CDR3 is TGTGCCAGCAGTGAGGCAGGGTGGCAAGAGACCCAGTACTTC.

This clone was seen just once. V gene TRBV10-3 combines with J gene TRBJ2-1; D may be TRBD2 (6 bases). Germline CDR1 and CDR2: ENHRY and SYGVKD. V lost 10 bases and J lost 0, with 13 bases in between. The CDR3 runs to 14 residues. The CDR3: CATRDSDSYNEQFF. For the CDR3, the DNA is TGTGCCACCCGGGACTCCGACTCCTACAATGAGCAGTTCTTC.

This clone is a singleton in its sample. The genes are TRBV7-9 and TRBJ1-2; 7 nucleotides align to TRBD1. The CDR3 has 14 amino acids. The germline CDR1 and CDR2 sequences are SEHNR and FQNEAQ (reference sequence). V was pared by 4 bases and J by 6 bases, with 8 bases of the junction left unmatched. The CDR3 DNA sequence: TGTGCCAGCAGCTCCCCGGAAGGGGGCAATGGCTACACCTTC. Residues: CASSSPEGGNGYTF. Combining the CDR3 with reference TRBV7-9 and TRBJ1-2 gives the whole variable domain DTGVSQNPRHKITKRGQNVTFRCDPISEHNRLYWYRQTLGQGPEFLTYFQNEAQLEKSRLLSDRFSAERPKGSFSTLEIQRTEQGDSAMYLCASSSPEGGNGYTFGSGTRLTVV.

The chain recombines TRBV2 with TRBJ2-7; D remains unclear. The CDR3 runs 12 residues. V was cut by 7 bases and J by 3 bases, with 10 bases left in between. Germline V gene sequence: CDR1 SNHLY, CDR2 FYNNEI. Here the CDR3 DNA reads TGTGCCAGCAACCCAGGCCTCTACGAGCAGTACTTC. It specifies CASNPGLYEQYF.

The genes are TRBV5-6 and TRBJ2-3; D is unresolved. Germline V gene data show CDR1 as SGHDT and CDR2 as YYEEEE. This CDR3 is 14 amino acids long. Trimming stripped 5 bases from V and 2 bases from J, with 12 bases between. The CDR3 sequence is CASSMSRSTDTQYF. CDR3 nucleotides: TGTGCCAGCAGTATGAGCAGGTCCACAGATACGCAGTATTTT.

The chain links TRBV5-1 to TRBJ2-1, with 8 bases identical to TRBD1. The V and J ends lost 4 bases and 6 bases, in that order; junction bases with no gene match: 9. The germline CDR1 and CDR2 sequences are SGHRS and YFSETQ. The CDR3 loop spans 15 amino acids. The CDR3 here is CASSVSGGLANEQFF. The CDR3 DNA follows: TGCGCCAGCAGCGTCTCAGGGGGCTTGGCCAATGAGCAGTTCTTC.

The rearrangement links TRBV7-9 to TRBJ2-1; D unresolved. Looked up from germline, CDR1 is SEHNR and CDR2 is FQNEAQ (reference sequence). This CDR3 region has 15 residues. The V end was cut by 1 base, the J end by 5 bases, with 12 bases between. CDR3 amino acids: CASSLGQPINNEQFF. The CDR3 DNA follows: TGTGCCAGCAGCTTAGGGCAACCCATTAACAATGAGCAGTTCTTC.

The rearrangement joins TRBV7-9 to TRBJ2-7; either TRBD1 or TRBD2 may fit D (5 bases each). There are 19 residues in the CDR3. The germline V gene encodes CDR1 SEHNR and CDR2 FQNEAQ (reference sequence). V lost 5 bases and J lost 4, with 30 bases in between. In nucleotides, the CDR3 is TGTGCCAGCAGCACCCCCGTGATGAGGGGAACTCGTGGCGTGTACGAGCAGTACTTC. Translation: CASSTPVMRGTRGVYEQYF. Looking up the rest from reference TRBV7-9 and TRBJ2-7 gives the full variable domain: DTGVSQNPRHKITKRGQNVTFRCDPISEHNRLYWYRQTLGQGPEFLTYFQNEAQLEKSRLLSDRFSAERPKGSFSTLEIQRTEQGDSAMYLCASSTPVMRGTRGVYEQYFGPGTRLTVT.

The CDR3 sequence: CASSSQQGTLAKNIQYF. The CDR3 DNA is TGTGCCAGCAGCTCCCAACAGGGGACCCTAGCCAAAAACATTCAGTACTTC. This rearrangement joins TRBV7-9 to TRBJ2-4; 7 nucleotides agree with TRBD1. Germline V gene lookup returns CDR1 SEHNR and CDR2 FQNEAQ (reference sequence). Germline trimming cut 4 bases from V and 0 bases from J; bases unmatched to any gene: 9. The CDR3 length is 17 residues.

The genes are TRBV5-1 and TRBJ1-4; perhaps TRBD1 as D (6 bases). The CDR3 loop spans 16 amino acids. Germline CDR1 reads SGHRS; CDR2 reads YFSETQ. Trimming left V 4 bases short and J 0 bases short, with 13 bases between. Here the CDR3 DNA reads TGCGCCAGCAGCAAGGACAGAGCTGCAACTAATGAAAAACTGTTTTTT. Protein: CASSKDRAATNEKLFF.

V and J are TRBV27 and TRBJ2-1, with D unclear. V lost 6 bases, J lost 0 bases, and 12 bases lay in between. Germline CDR1 and CDR2: MNHEY and SMNVEV (reference sequence). This CDR3 contains 15 residues. The CDR3 coding sequence is TGTGCCAGCAGAGGGTATCTGGTCTCCTACAATGAGCAGTTCTTC. It translates to CASRGYLVSYNEQFF.

DNA of the CDR3: TGTGCCAGCAGCCCTTACCGGACAGGAACGAACACCGGGGAGCTGTTTTTT. It encodes CASSPYRTGTNTGELFF. The chain is built from TRBV5-6 and TRBJ2-2, with 7 nucleotides matching TRBD1. Germline V gives CDR1 SGHDT, CDR2 YYEEEE. The CDR3 covers 17 residues. The junction had 9 bases not matched to a gene; V was cut back by 4 bases and J by 0 bases.